This T cell receptor (beta chain) was sequenced during a study of cytomegalovirus exposure and HLA in healthy donors. Amplification used 60 Vbeta primers and 13 Jbeta primers. Sequencing used immunoSEQ multiplex PCR; TCRdb keeps in-frame clones, though not all of them. The data show around 250,000 clones, around nine tenths seen once. The J segment lost 2 bases and the V segment lost 6 bases, leaving 8 bases of the junction unmatched. CDR1 and CDR2 (germline): MNHNY, SVGAGI (reference sequence). The CDR3 is 16 amino acids. With regard to this clone: Its antigen is currently unknown.

Whole-study results and caveats: The study labeled fewer than 200 TCR beta chains cytomegalovirus-associated.

The gene calls are TRBV6-6 and TRBJ1-3, with 9 nucleotides matching TRBD1. The sequenced sample was PBMCs. This receptor was obtained from a girl aged 2-10 years in good health and CMV-seronegative. CDR3 sequence (DNA): TGTGCCAGCAGGCCAGAGACAGGGGGAGCTGGAAACACCATATATTTT. The encoded protein is CASRPETGGAGNTIYF.